This TCR beta chain was captured in a study of neurological immune-mediated disorders. Study-level results: TCR-beta repertoires seemed private in all groups, with no expanded CDR3 amino acid sequences shared.

This clonotype was counted a few times. Its matching antigen is unknown. J was trimmed by 1 base and V by 5 bases; bases with no gene match: 10. CDR3 length equals 15 residues. Germline CDR1 and CDR2: DFQATT and SNEGSKA (reference sequence). The time point: longitudinal time-point 3. The cDNA came from 5'RACE, which used 10-nucleotide random UMIs. TCRdb itself ran the 5' RACE reads through MiXCR, one entry per CDR3 protein. The data hold about 50,000 distinct CDR3 sequences, with 6.5% to 8.5% observed a single time. Material: PBMCs. The J gene is TRBJ2-5, the V gene TRBV20-1; 7 nucleotides agree with TRBD2. The clonotype comes from a woman aged 40 to 55 in good health. The CDR3 region has the DNA TGCAGTGCTGCGGGGGACGGGGCCCTCCAAGAGACCCAGTACTTC. Its translation: CSAAGDGALQETQYF.